One sample yielded the 21 T cell receptor beta chains listed below, sequenced in a study of naive and memory T cell subsets. An oligonucleotide containing a UMI was ligated to the 3' end of TCR cDNA. Ligated cDNA underwent four rounds of PCR with nested alpha and beta constant region primers and SP2. TCRdb recomputed calls from the UMI-ligation and nested PCR reads with MiXCR, one row per CDR3 protein. The data contain about 25,000 distinct CDR3 sequences, 4% to 6.5% of them singletons. Sequences were obtained from blood. These receptors all come from an adult in good health.

This clonotype was seen a handful of times. This chain joins TRBV6-2 or TRBV6-3 and TRBJ2-1; D may be TRBD2 (6 bases). The germline gives CDR1 MNHEY, CDR2 SVGEGT. The CDR3 totals 13 residues. V dropped 7 bases and J dropped 2 bases, with 9 bases sitting between them. The CDR3, as DNA: TGTGCCAGCAAAGCGGGTCCCTACAATGAGCAGTTCTTC. Protein: CASKAGPYNEQFF.

Many counts were recorded for this clonotype. The chain couples TRBV6-5 to TRBJ2-5; 8 bases align to TRBD2. J lost 5 bases, V lost 7 bases, and 9 bases had no gene match. CDR3 length: 14 amino acids. The germline CDR1 and CDR2 sequences are MNHEY and SVGAGI. This CDR3 is CASNPAGEKETQYF. The CDR3 nucleotides are TGTGCCAGCAACCCAGCGGGAGAAAAGGAGACCCAGTACTTC.

This clonotype was observed at least ten times. CDR3 bases: TGCAGCGTTGAGGAGGTAGCGAAAGAGACCCAGTACTTC. As protein: CSVEEVAKETQYF. V and J are TRBV29-1 and TRBJ2-5, with D perhaps matching TRBD2 (5 bases). Trimming stripped 3 bases from V and 3 bases from J, with 11 bases between. Germline values: CDR1 SQVTM, CDR2 ANQGSEA. The length of the CDR3 is 13 residues.

This clonotype was counted between two and nine times. The chain joins TRBV28 to TRBJ1-1; no definite D call. The V end lost 6 bases, the J end lost 5 bases, and 13 bases lay between the germline ends. The CDR3 consists of 13 residues. Per germline, CDR1 MDHEN and CDR2 SYDVKM. The CDR3 sequence: CASSLPPGTEAFF. The CDR3 bases are TGTGCCAGCAGCCTCCCCCCGGGGACTGAAGCTTTCTTT.

This clonotype was seen many times. The chain carries TRBV7-2 and TRBJ1-1; D is unclear. Germline CDR1 reads SGHTA; CDR2 reads FQGNSA. Deletions cut 6 bases from V and 2 bases from J, with 19 bases between. The CDR3 has 16 amino acids. CDR3 DNA sequence: TGTGCCAGCAGAATTACCTCTTCGGCCGTTAACACTGAAGCTTTCTTT. This translates into CASRITSSAVNTEAFF.

At least ten counts were recorded for this clonotype. The chain recombines TRBV12-3 or TRBV12-4 with TRBJ2-1, with D uncertain. The CDR3 consists of 14 residues. V dropped 7 bases and J dropped 6 bases, with 16 bases sitting between them. CDR3 in DNA: TGTGCCAGCAACGAGGACCGTCGACCCAATGAGCAGTTCTTC. It is translated as CASNEDRRPNEQFF.

V and J are TRBV12-3 or TRBV12-4 and TRBJ1-6; 10 positions agree with TRBD1. The length of the CDR3 is 15 residues. V shed 3 bases, J shed 10 bases, and the junction held 6 bases outside the gene matches. DNA of the CDR3: TGTGCCAGCAGTTTTCGTCAGGGACAGGGGTCACCCCTCCACTTT. Translated, it gives CASSFRQGQGSPLHF.

Many counts were recorded for this clonotype. This chain uses TRBV29-1 with TRBJ2-5, with D perhaps TRBD2 (6 bases). Trimming removed 4 bases at V and 4 bases at J, with 10 bases between. The CDR3 length is 12 residues. Germline V lookup: CDR1 SQVTM, CDR2 ANQGSEA. DNA for the CDR3: TGCAGCGTTGCAACAGCGGGAGAGACCCAGTACTTC. Translating it yields CSVATAGETQYF.

This clonotype was found many times. Written as DNA, the CDR3 is TGTGCCAGCTCACCGGGGGGGTTCCGAGGTGAAGCTTTCTTT. Translation gives CASSPGGFRGEAFF. This sequence joins TRBV18 and TRBJ1-1, with TRBD1 as a possible D gene (5 bases). V lost 3 bases and J lost 7, with 15 bases in between. The CDR3 has 14 residues. The germline gives CDR1 KGHSH, CDR2 LQKENI.

The table lists this clonotype with many counts. In nucleotides, the CDR3 is TGCAGCGTTGTATCGTGGGGGGGACAGGGAACCTACGAGCAGTACTTC. This codes for CSVVSWGGQGTYEQYF. This sequence joins TRBV29-1 and TRBJ2-7, with 9 bases identical to TRBD1. The CDR3 is 16 residues long. V gave up 4 bases and J gave up 2 bases; unmatched junction bases: 12. From germline, CDR1 is SQVTM and CDR2 ANQGSEA.

There are a few counts of this clonotype. CDR3 coding DNA: TGTGCCAGCAGCTTAGGAAGGGATGAAAAACTGTTTTTT. Protein product: CASSLGRDEKLFF. J is TRBJ1-4 and V is TRBV7-2, with D hard to call. The CDR3 length is 13 residues. V was shortened by 1 base and J by 6 bases, with 6 bases between the two germline ends. Germline V gene lookup returns CDR1 SGHTA and CDR2 FQGNSA.

There are many counts of this clonotype. This chain connects TRBV6-6 to TRBJ2-1; 8 nucleotides agree with TRBD1. The length of the CDR3 is 13 residues. The trim removed 5 bases at V and 9 bases at J, leaving 6 bases unmatched. CDR1 and CDR2 (germline): MNHNY, SVGAGI (reference sequence). As DNA, the CDR3 is TGTGCCAGCAGTCACGACAGGGGAGGTGAGCAGTTCTTC. As protein: CASSHDRGGEQFF.

The table lists this clonotype with many counts. The chain recombines TRBV4-3 with TRBJ1-2; perhaps TRBD1 as D (5 bases). CDR1 and CDR2 (germline): LGHNA, YSLEER. The CDR3 spans 17 residues. The V end was cut by 1 base, the J end by 4 bases, with 19 bases between. The CDR3 region has the DNA TGCGCCAGCAGCCAAGGTCGAGGGGAGGGCTCCATCTATGGCTACACCTTC. Encoded protein: CASSQGRGEGSIYGYTF.

This clonotype was picked up many times. The chain carries TRBV5-1 and TRBJ2-6, with D perhaps TRBD1 (5 bases). CDR3 length equals 16 residues. The V gene lost 5 bases and the J gene lost 0 bases, with 12 bases spanning the gap. Germline V gene sequence: CDR1 SGHRS, CDR2 YFSETQ. CDR3 bases: TGCGCCAGCAGTCAAACAGGAGTCTCTGGGGCCAACGTCCTGACTTTC. It specifies CASSQTGVSGANVLTF.

This clonotype was counted a few times. The V gene is TRBV24-1, the J gene TRBJ2-1; D might be TRBD1 (6 bases). This CDR3 is 11 amino acids long. Germline CDR1 and CDR2: KGHDR and SFDVKD. Trimming took 7 bases from V and 8 from J, leaving 8 bases between them. The CDR3 nucleotides read TGTGCCACCAGACAGGGAGATGAGCAGTTCTTC. Residues: CATRQGDEQFF.

This clonotype was seen repeatedly, ten times or more. This chain links TRBV30 with TRBJ2-1; 11 bases fit TRBD2. The CDR3 consists of 17 residues. V lost 2 bases to trimming and J lost 4 bases; unmatched junction nucleotides: 10. Germline V gene sequence: CDR1 GTSNPN, CDR2 SVGIG (reference sequence). The CDR3 sequence: CAWSTGIAGGPYNEQFF. CDR3 bases: TGTGCCTGGAGTACCGGGATAGCGGGAGGGCCTTACAATGAGCAGTTCTTC.

This clonotype was recorded many times. The V gene is TRBV7-2, the J gene TRBJ2-1, with D tentatively TRBD2 (6 bases). The CDR3 spans 12 residues. V lost 5 bases to trimming and J lost 11 bases, with 13 bases between them. Germline-derived CDR1 and CDR2 are SGHTA and FQGNSA. The CDR3, as DNA: TGTGCCAGCAGCCATGCGGGGCAGAAGCAGTTCTTC. Its translation: CASSHAGQKQFF.

This clonotype was counted ten times or more. V gene TRBV27 combines with J gene TRBJ2-1, with D tentatively TRBD1 (5 bases). The CDR3 contains 12 residues. Trimming cost V 2 bases and J 8 bases, with 7 bases left between them. CDR1 is MNHEY and CDR2 is SMNVEV in the germline V gene (reference sequence). CDR3 in amino acids: CASSLQGHEQFF. As DNA, the CDR3 is TGTGCCAGCAGTTTACAGGGCCATGAGCAGTTCTTC.

The sample holds many counts of this clonotype. This chain's CDR3 is CASKGPWGQGANYGYTF. In DNA, the CDR3 is TGTGCCAGCAAGGGACCCTGGGGACAGGGGGCTAACTATGGCTACACCTTC. The chain uses TRBV6-5 and TRBJ1-2; TRBD1 agrees at 11 bases. After removal of 7 bases from V and 0 bases from J, the junction contained 10 bases not matched to a gene. The CDR3 runs 17 residues. Germline V gene data show CDR1 as MNHEY and CDR2 as SVGAGI.

This clonotype was counted at least ten times. V and J are TRBV6-2 or TRBV6-3 and TRBJ1-1; possible D gene TRBD1, 6 bases. This CDR3 is 16 amino acids long. Germline V CDR1 and CDR2: MNHEY, SVGEGT. Between the trimmed V and J ends, which lost 7 bases and 1 base, there was a span of 19 bases. CDR3 bases: TGTGCCAGCAAGGAGGGCGGACAGCCTAAGAACACTGAAGCTTTCTTT. Translation gives CASKEGGQPKNTEAFF.

This clonotype was seen repeatedly, ten times or more. This chain joins TRBV29-1 and TRBJ1-1, with D possibly TRBD1 on 5 matching bases. CDR3 size: 15 residues. The V gene lost 1 base and the J gene lost 1 base, with 13 bases spanning the gap. In germline, CDR1 is SQVTM, CDR2 ANQGSEA. CDR3 nucleotide sequence: TGCAGCGTTGAAGTGAGGGGACCCCAGAACACTGAAGCTTTCTTT. Protein sequence: CSVEVRGPQNTEAFF.